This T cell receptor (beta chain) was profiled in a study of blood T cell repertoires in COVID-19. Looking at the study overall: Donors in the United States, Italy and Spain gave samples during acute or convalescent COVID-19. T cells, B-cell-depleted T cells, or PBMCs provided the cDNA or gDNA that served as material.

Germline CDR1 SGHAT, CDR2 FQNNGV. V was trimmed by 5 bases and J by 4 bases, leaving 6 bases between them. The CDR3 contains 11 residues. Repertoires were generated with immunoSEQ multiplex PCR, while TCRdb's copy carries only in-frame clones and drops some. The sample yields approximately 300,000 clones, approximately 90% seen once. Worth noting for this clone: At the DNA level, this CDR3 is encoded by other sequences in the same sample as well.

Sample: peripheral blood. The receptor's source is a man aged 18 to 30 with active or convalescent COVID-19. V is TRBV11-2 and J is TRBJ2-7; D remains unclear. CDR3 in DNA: TGTGCCAGCAGCCGGGTTTACGAGCAGTACTTC. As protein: CASSRVYEQYF. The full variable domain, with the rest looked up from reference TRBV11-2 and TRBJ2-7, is EAGVAQSPRYKIIEKRQSVAFWCNPISGHATLYWYQQILGQGPKLLIQFQNNGVVDDSQLPKDRFSAERLKGVDSTLKIQPAKLEDSAVYLCASSRVYEQYFGPGTRLTVT.